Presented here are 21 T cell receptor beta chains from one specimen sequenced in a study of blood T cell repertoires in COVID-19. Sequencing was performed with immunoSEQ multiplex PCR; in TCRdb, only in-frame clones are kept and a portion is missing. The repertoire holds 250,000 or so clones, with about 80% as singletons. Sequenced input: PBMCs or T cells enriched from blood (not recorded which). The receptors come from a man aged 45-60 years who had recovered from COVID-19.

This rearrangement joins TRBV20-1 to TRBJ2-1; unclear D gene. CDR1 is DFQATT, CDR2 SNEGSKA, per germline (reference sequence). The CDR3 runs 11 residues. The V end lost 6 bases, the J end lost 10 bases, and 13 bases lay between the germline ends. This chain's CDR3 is CSAEIVLEQFF. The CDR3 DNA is TGCAGTGCCGAGATCGTGTTGGAGCAGTTCTTC.

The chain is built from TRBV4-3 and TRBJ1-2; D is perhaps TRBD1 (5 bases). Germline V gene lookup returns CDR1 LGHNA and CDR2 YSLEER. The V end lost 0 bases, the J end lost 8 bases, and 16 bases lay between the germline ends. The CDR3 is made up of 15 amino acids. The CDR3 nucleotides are TGCGCCAGCAGCCAAGATTTCCAGGGCGCTAGAGGCTACACCTTC. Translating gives CASSQDFQGARGYTF.

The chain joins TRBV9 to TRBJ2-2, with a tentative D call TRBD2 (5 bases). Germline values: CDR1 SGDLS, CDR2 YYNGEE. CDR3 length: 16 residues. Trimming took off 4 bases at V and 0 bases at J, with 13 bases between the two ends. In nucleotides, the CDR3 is TGTGCCAGCAGCCTCACGCGGCGGGCGAACACCGGGGAGCTGTTTTTT. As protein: CASSLTRRANTGELFF.

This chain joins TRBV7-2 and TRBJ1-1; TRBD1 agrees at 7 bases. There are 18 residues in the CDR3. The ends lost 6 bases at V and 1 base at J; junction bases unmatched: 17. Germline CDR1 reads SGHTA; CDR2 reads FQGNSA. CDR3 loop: CASSSTRGAGGGNTEAFF. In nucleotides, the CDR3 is TGTGCCAGCAGTTCGACTAGGGGAGCAGGGGGAGGGAACACTGAAGCTTTCTTT.

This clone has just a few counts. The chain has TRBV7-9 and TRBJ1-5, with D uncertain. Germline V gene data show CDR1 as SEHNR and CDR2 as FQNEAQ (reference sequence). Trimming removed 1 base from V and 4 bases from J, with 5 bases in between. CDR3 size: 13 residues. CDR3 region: CASSLDRNQPQHF. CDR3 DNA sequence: TGTGCCAGCAGCTTAGACAGAAATCAGCCCCAGCATTTT.

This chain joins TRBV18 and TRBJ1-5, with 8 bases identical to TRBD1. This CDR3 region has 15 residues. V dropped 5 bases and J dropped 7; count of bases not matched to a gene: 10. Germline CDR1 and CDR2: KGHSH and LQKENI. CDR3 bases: TGTGCCAGCTCAGAAGGACAGGGACTCTTCCAGCCCCAGCATTTT. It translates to CASSEGQGLFQPQHF.

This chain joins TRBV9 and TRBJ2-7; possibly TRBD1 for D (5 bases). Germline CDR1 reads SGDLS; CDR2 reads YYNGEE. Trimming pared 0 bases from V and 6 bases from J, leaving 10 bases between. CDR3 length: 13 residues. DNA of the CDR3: TGTGCCAGCAGCGTAGGTCCAGGGCCCGAGCAGTACTTC. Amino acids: CASSVGPGPEQYF.

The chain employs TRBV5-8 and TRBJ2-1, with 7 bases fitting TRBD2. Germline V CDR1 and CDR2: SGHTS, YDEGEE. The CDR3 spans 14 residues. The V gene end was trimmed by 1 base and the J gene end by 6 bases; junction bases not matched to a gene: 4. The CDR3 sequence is CASSLLRTSNEQFF. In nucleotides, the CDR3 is TGTGCCAGCAGCTTGCTGAGGACTAGCAATGAGCAGTTCTTC.

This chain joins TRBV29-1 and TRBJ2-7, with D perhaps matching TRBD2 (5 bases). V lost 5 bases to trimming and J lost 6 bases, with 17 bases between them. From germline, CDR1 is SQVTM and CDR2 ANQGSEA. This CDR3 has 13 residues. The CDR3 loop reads CSVRPGGPIEQYF. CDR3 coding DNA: TGCAGCGTTCGTCCGGGCGGGCCGATCGAGCAGTACTTC.

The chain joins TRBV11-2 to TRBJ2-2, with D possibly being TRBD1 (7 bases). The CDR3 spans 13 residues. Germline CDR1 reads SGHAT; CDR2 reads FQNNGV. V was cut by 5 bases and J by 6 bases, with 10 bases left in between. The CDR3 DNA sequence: TGTGCCAGCAGCCCAGGGGGGTCCGGGGAGCTGTTTTTT. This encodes CASSPGGSGELFF. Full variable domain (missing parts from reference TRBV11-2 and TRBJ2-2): EAGVAQSPRYKIIEKRQSVAFWCNPISGHATLYWYQQILGQGPKLLIQFQNNGVVDDSQLPKDRFSAERLKGVDSTLKIQPAKLEDSAVYLCASSPGGSGELFFGEGSRLTVL.

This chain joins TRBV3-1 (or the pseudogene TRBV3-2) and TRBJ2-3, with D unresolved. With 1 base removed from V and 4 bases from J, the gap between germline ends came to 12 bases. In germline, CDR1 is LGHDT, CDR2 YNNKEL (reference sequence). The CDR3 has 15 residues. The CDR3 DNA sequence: TGTGCCAGCAGCCAAGGAGTAACCCTCGCAGATACGCAGTATTTT. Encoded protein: CASSQGVTLADTQYF.

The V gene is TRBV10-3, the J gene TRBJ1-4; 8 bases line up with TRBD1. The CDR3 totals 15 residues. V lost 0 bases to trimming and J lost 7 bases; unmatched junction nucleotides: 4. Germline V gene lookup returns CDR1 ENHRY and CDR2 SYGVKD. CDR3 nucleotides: TGTGCCATCAGTGAGTCTGGACAGGGCTCTGAAAAACTGTTTTTT. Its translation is CAISESGQGSEKLFF.

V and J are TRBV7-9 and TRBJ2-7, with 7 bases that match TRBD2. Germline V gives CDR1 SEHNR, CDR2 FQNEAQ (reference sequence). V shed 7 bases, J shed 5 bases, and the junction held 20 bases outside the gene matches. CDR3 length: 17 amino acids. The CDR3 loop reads CASTLGSLAGDGHEQYF. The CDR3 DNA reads TGTGCCAGCACCCTCGGGTCTCTGGCGGGAGACGGCCACGAGCAGTACTTC.

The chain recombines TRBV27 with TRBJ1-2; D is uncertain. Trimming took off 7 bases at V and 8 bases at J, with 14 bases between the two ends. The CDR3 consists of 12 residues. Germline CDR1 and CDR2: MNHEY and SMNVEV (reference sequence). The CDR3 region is CASKSGGLGYTF. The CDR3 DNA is TGTGCCAGCAAGTCGGGAGGGCTCGGCTACACCTTC.

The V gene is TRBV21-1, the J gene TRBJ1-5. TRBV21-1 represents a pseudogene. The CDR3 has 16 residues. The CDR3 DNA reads TGTGCCAGCAGCAAGGTGCAGTGGAGATGGGATCAGCCCCAGCATTTT. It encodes CASSKVQWRWDQPQHF.

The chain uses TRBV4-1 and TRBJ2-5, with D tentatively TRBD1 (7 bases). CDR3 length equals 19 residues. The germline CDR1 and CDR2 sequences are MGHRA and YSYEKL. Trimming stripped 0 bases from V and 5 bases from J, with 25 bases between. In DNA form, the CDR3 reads TGCGCCAGCAGCCAAGATCACCCCCGGGGGCAGGGGGTTCGGGAGACCCAGTACTTC. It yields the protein CASSQDHPRGQGVRETQYF.

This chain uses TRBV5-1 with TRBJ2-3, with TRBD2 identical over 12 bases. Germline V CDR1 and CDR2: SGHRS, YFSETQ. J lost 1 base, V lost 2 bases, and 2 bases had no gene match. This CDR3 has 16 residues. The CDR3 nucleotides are TGCGCCAGCAGCTTACGACTAGCGGGAGGCACAGATACGCAGTATTTT. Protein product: CASSLRLAGGTDTQYF.

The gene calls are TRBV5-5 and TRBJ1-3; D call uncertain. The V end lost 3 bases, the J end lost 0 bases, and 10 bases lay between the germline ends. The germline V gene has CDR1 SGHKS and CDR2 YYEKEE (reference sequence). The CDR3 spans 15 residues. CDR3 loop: CASSSAGGSGNTIYF. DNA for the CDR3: TGTGCCAGCAGCTCGGCGGGCGGCTCTGGAAACACCATATATTTT. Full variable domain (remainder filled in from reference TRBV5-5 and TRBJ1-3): DAGVTQSPTHLIKTRGQQVTLRCSPISGHKSVSWYQQVLGQGPQFIFQYYEKEERGRGNFPDRFSARQFPNYSSELNVNALLLGDSALYLCASSSAGGSGNTIYFGEGSWLTVV.

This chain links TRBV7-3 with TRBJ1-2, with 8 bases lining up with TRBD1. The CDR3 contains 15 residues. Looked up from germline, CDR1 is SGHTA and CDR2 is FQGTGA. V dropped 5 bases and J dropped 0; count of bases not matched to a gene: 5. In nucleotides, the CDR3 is TGTGCCAGCAGCCCCGGGACAGGAGCTAACTATGGCTACACCTTC. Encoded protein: CASSPGTGANYGYTF.

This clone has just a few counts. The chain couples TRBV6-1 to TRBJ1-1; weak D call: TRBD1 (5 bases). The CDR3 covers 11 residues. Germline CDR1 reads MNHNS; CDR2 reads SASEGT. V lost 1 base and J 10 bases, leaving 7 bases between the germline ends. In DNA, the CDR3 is TGTGCCAGCAGTGAAGGGAGGGGAGCTTTCTTT. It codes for CASSEGRGAFF.

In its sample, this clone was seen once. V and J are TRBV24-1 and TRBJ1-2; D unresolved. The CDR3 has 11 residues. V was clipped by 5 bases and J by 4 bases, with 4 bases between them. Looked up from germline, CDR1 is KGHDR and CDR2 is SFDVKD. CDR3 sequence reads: CATSAGYGYTF. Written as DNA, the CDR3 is TGTGCCACCAGTGCAGGCTATGGCTACACCTTC.